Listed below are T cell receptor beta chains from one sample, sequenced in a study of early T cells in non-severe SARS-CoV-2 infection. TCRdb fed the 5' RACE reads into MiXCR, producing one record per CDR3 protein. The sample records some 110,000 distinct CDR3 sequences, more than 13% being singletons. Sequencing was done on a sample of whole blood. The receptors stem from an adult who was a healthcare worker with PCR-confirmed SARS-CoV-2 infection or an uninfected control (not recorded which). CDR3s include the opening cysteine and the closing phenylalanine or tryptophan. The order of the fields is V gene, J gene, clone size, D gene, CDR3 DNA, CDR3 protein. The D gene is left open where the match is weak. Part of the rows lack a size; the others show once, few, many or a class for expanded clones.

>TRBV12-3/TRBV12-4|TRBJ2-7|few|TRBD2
TGTGCCAGCAGCCCTACTAGCGGTCCCTGGTACTTC
CASSPTSGPWYF
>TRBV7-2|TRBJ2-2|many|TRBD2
TGTGCCAGCAGCAAACTAGCGGGGGGCACCGGGGAGCTGTTTTTT
CASSKLAGGTGELFF
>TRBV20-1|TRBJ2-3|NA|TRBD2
TGCAGTGCTCATTCGGGACTAGCGGGGGTAGATACGCAGTATTTT
CSAHSGLAGVDTQYF
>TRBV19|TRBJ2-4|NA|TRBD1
TGTGCCAGTAGCTTAATGACAGGGGGCTCAGGAGACCTTCAGTACTTC
CASSLMTGGSGDLQYF
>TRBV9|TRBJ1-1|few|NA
TGTGCCAGCAGCGTAGGTGAAAGGGCCACTGAAGCTTTCTTT
CASSVGERATEAFF
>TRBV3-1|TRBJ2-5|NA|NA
TGTGCCAGCGCCCCACGGACGACCGGGGAGACCCAGTACTTC
CASAPRTTGETQYF
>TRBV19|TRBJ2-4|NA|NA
TGTGCCAGTAGTATAGGGGTATTGGGAGCCCAGTACTTC
CASSIGVLGAQYF
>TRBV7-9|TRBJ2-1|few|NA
TGTGCCAGCAGCGATAGCGACCTAGCGTACCACAATGAGCAGTTCTTC
CASSDSDLAYHNEQFF
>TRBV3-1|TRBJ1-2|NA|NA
TGTGCCAGCTACAGGGATGGCTACACCTTC
CASYRDGYTF
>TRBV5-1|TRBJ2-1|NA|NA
TGCGCCAGCAGCTTCTCACCCGGGACCGGCTACAATGAGCAGTTCTTC
CASSFSPGTGYNEQFF
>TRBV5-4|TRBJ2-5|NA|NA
TGTGCCAGCAGCTTGGTCGGGGATGGAGAGACCCAGTACTTC
CASSLVGDGETQYF
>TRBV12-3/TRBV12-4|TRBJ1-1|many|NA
TGTGCCAGCAGTACCTGGGGGAACACTGAAGCTTTCTTT
CASSTWGNTEAFF
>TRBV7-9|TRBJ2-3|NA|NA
TGTGCCAGCAGCGATATTAATGTGCACCCGGCAGATACGCAGTATTTT
CASSDINVHPADTQYF
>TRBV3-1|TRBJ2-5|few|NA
TGTGCCAGCACCCCAAGTAGTGCGGGTAAAGAGACCCAGTACTTC
CASTPSSAGKETQYF
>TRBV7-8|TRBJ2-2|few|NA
TGTGCCAGCAGCCCCCGGAGACTCACCGGGGAGCTGTTTTTT
CASSPRRLTGELFF
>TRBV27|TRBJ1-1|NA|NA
TGTGCCAGCAGTTTTTCCTCTAACACTGAAGCTTTCTTT
CASSFSSNTEAFF
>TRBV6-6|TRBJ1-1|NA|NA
TGTGCCAGCACCCTGGGGAGCGAAGCTTTCTTT
CASTLGSEAFF
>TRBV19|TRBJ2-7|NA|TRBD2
TGTGCCAGTAGTCCCCGGCGGGGGAGGTCCTACGAGCAGTACTTC
CASSPRRGRSYEQYF
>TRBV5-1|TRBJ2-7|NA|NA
TGCGCCAGCAGCTTATCCAGGAACTCCTACGAGCAGTACTTC
CASSLSRNSYEQYF
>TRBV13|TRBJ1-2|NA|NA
TGTGCCAGCAGCTCAAGCCTCCTTAGACAGATCGACTATGGCTACACCTTC
CASSSSLLRQIDYGYTF
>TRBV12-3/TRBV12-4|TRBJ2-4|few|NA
TGTGCCAGCAGTTCTTCTAAAAACATTCAGTACTTC
CASSSSKNIQYF
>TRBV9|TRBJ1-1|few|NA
TGTCCCAGCAGCACTGCTCCGGGACTGAACACTGAAGCTTTCTTT
CPSSTAPGLNTEAFF
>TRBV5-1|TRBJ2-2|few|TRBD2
TGCGCCAGTAAACTAGCGGGGGCTTCTACCAGCACCGGGGAGCTGTTTTTT
CASKLAGASTSTGELFF
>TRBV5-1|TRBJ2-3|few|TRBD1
TGCGCCAGCTCAAAAATCGCTACAGGGGCTGGAGATACGCAGTATTTT
CASSKIATGAGDTQYF